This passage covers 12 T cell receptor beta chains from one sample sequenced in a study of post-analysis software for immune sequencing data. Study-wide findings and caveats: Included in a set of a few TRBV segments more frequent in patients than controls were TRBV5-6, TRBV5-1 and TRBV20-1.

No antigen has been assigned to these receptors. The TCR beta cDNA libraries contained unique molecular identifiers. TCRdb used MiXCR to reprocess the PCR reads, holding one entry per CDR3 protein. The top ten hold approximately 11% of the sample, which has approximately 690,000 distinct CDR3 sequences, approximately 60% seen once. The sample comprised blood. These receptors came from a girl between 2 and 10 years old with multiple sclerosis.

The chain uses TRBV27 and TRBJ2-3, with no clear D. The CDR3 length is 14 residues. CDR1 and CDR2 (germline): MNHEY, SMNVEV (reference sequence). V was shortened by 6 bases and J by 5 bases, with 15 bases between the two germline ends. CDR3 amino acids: CASSILGSKDTQYF. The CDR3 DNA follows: TGTGCCAGCAGCATCCTAGGTTCTAAAGATACGCAGTATTTT.

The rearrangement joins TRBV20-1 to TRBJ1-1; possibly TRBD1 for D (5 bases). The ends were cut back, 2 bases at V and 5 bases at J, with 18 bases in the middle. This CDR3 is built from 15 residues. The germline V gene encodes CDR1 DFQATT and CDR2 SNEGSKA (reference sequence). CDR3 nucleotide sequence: TGCAGTGCTAGATCCTCGGGACCCCGGAGGACTGAAGCTTTCTTT. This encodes CSARSSGPRRTEAFF.

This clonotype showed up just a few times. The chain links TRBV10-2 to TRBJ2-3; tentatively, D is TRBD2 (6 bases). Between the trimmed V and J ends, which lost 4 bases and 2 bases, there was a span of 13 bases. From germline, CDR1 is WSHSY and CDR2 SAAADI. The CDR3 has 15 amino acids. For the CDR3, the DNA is TGCGCCAGCAGTGGTAGCGGACCAAACACAGATACGCAGTATTTT. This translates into CASSGSGPNTDTQYF.

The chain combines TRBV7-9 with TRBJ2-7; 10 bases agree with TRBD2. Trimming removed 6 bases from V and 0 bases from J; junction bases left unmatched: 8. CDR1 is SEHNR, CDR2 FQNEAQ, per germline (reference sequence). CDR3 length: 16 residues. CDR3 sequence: CASRDTRTSGSYEQYF. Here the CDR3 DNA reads TGTGCCAGCAGGGACACCCGGACTAGCGGCTCCTACGAGCAGTACTTC.

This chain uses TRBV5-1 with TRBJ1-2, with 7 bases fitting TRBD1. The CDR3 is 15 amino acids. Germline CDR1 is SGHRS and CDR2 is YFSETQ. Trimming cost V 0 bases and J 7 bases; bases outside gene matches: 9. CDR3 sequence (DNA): TGCGCCAGCAGCTTGGAGGGCAGGGGGTCGGTTGGCTACACCTTC. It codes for CASSLEGRGSVGYTF.

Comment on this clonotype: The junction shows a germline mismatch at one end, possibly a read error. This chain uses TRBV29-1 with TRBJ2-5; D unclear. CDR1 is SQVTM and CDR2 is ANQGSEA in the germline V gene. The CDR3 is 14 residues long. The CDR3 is CSVGPRLYQETQYF. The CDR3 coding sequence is TGCAGCGTTGGGCCGCGGCTGTACCAGGAGACCCAGTACTTC.

CDR3 sequence (DNA): TGTGCCAGCAGACCTGACAGGTTTAATGAAAAACTGTTTTTT. It specifies CASRPDRFNEKLFF. V usage is TRBV12-3 or TRBV12-4 and J usage is TRBJ1-4; D perhaps matches TRBD1 (6 bases). The CDR3 spans 14 residues. Trimming shortened V by 6 bases and J by 4 bases, and 12 bases separated the two germline ends.

The CDR3 protein is CSARAVKATNYGYTF. CDR3 DNA: TGCAGTGCTAGAGCCGTAAAGGCGACAAACTATGGCTACACCTTC. The chain employs TRBV20-1 and TRBJ1-2; no reliable D call. This CDR3 has 15 residues. Trimming took off 1 base at V and 2 bases at J, with 14 bases between the two ends. The V gene's germline CDR1 is DFQATT and CDR2 SNEGSKA (reference sequence).

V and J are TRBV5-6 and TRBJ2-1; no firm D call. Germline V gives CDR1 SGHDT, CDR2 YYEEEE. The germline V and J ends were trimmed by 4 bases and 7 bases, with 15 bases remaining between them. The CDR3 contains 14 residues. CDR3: CASSEVGGENEQFF. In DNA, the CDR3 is TGTGCCAGCAGCGAAGTTGGTGGCGAGAATGAGCAGTTCTTC.

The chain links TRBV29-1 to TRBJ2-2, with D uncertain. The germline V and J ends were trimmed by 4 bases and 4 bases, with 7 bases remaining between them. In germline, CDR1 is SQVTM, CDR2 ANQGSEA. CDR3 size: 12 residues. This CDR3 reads CSVVVPTGELFF. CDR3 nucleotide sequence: TGCAGCGTTGTGGTACCCACCGGGGAGCTGTTTTTT.

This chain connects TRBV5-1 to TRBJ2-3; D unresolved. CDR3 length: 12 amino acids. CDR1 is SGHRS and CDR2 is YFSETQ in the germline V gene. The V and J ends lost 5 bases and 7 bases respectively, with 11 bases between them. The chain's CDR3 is CASSSRANTQYF. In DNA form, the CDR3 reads TGCGCCAGCAGTTCCCGGGCTAATACGCAGTATTTT.

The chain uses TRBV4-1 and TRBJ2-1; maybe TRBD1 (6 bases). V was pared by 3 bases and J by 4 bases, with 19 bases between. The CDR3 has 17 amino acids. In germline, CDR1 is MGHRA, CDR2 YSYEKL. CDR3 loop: CASSHVQGPGIYNEQFF. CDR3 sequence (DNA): TGCGCCAGCAGCCATGTGCAGGGGCCGGGGATATACAATGAGCAGTTCTTC.